A single sample is the source of the 4 T cell receptor beta chains below, sequenced in a study of shared clonotypes between healthy human individuals. Sequencing was performed with immunoSEQ multiplex PCR; in TCRdb, only in-frame clones are kept and a portion is missing. Among about 380,000 clones listed, roughly 96% were seen once. Sequencing was done on a sample of memory CD8+ T cells sorted from blood. The subset: CD45RO+ cells pooled with CCR7-negative TemRA cells. These receptors were collected from a man aged 25-45 years in good health.

The gene calls are TRBV6-1 and TRBJ2-7; D not resolved. From germline, CDR1 is MNHNS and CDR2 SASEGT. With 6 bases removed from V and 5 bases from J, the gap between germline ends came to 5 bases. The CDR3 is 10 amino acids. The CDR3 sequence: CASRDHEQYF. The CDR3 coding sequence is TGTGCCAGCAGGGACCACGAGCAGTACTTC.

With respect to this clone: Germline and junction disagree at one end, which may indicate a read error. The chain combines TRBV5-4 with TRBJ1-1, with TRBD1 as a possible D gene (6 bases). CDR1 and CDR2 (germline): SGHNT, YYREEE (reference sequence). There are 15 residues in the CDR3. The CDR3 coding sequence is TGTGCCAGCAGGTCCCCCGGGACACCGAACTCTGAAGCTTTCTTT. Its protein is CASRSPGTPNSEAFF. The full variable domain, in which reference TRBV5-4 and TRBJ1-1 provide the parts outside the CDR3, is ETGVTQSPTHLIKTRGQQVTLRCSSQSGHNTVSWYQQALGQGPQFIFQYYREEENGRGNFPPRFSGLQFPNYSSELNVNALELDDSALYLCASRSPGTPNSEAFFGQGTRLTVV.

The chain has TRBV6-5 and TRBJ2-7; a possible D gene is TRBD2 (6 bases). CDR1 is MNHEY and CDR2 is SVGAGI in the germline V gene. The CDR3 is 15 amino acids. V lost 0 bases to trimming and J lost 2 bases, with 11 bases between them. For the CDR3, the DNA is TGTGCCAGCAGTTACTCGGATGGGGAGGCCTACGAGCAGTACTTC. Translating it yields CASSYSDGEAYEQYF.

The rearrangement joins TRBV4-1 to TRBJ2-3, with D unclear. Trimming removed 0 bases at V and 3 bases at J, with 10 bases between. Germline V gives CDR1 MGHRA, CDR2 YSYEKL. This CDR3 is 15 amino acids long. The CDR3: CASSQEVGTTDTQYF. CDR3 DNA: TGCGCCAGCAGCCAAGAGGTCGGCACTACAGATACGCAGTATTTT.